These 13 T cell receptor beta chains came from one sample sequenced in a study of molecular identifiers for immune sequencing clone quantification. One entry per CDR3 protein results from TCRdb running MiXCR on the PCR reads. The sample shows about 640,000 distinct CDR3 sequences, 20% of them seen only once. The sample consisted of naive CD8+ T cells from blood, with Jurkat cell RNA spiked in. Subset of the sample: FACS-sorted CD8+CD4-CCR7+CD45RA+ naive T cells. The receptors here all came from a human donor in good health. Some libraries in this study had Jurkat cell RNA spiked in.

Worth noting for this clonotype: A much larger clone is a single base away; this may be a read error. This chain uses TRBV6-2 or TRBV6-3 with TRBJ1-5; D is ambiguous. The CDR3 covers 14 residues. CDR1 MNHEY and CDR2 SVGEGT come from the germline V gene. CDR3 residues: CASSYSREPQPRHF. In nucleotides, the CDR3 is TGTGCCAGCAGTTATAGCCGGGAACCCCAGCCCCGGCATTTT.

This clonotype was observed many times. The J gene is TRBJ1-1, the V gene TRBV3-1, with a possible D match to TRBD1 (6 bases). The V and J ends lost 0 bases and 5 bases respectively, with 10 bases between them. Germline-derived CDR1 and CDR2 are LGHDT and YNNKEL (reference sequence). The CDR3 runs 14 residues. CDR3 DNA sequence: TGTGCCAGCAGCCAAGAGGTAGGGGGAACTGAAGCTTTCTTT. This encodes CASSQEVGGTEAFF.

In regard to this clonotype: A read error is possible here, since a much larger clone lies one base away. This sequence joins TRBV30 and TRBJ1-1, with D possibly TRBD1 on 5 matching bases. Looked up from germline, CDR1 is GTSNPN and CDR2 is SVGIG (reference sequence). Trimming left V 3 bases short and J 4 bases short, with 12 bases between. The CDR3 has 13 residues. In DNA form, the CDR3 reads TGTGCCTGGAGCCGGGGGTGGAGCACTGAAGCTTTCTTT. Translation gives CAWSRGWSTEAFF.

The chain has TRBV29-1 and TRBJ1-2; D is possibly TRBD1 (5 bases). Germline V gene lookup returns CDR1 SQVTM and CDR2 ANQGSEA. This CDR3 spans 11 amino acids. Trimming removed 5 bases at V and 5 bases at J, with 9 bases between. This CDR3 reads CSVKTDYGYTF. CDR3 nucleotides: TGCAGCGTTAAGACAGATTATGGCTACACCTTC.

Turning to this clonotype: Being one base from a much bigger clone, this may be a read error. The J gene is TRBJ2-3, the V gene TRBV19; D might be TRBD2 (6 bases). The CDR3 length is 14 residues. Germline CDR1 is LNHDA and CDR2 is SQIVND (reference sequence). The CDR3 DNA reads as TGTGCCAGCCAGAGCGGGTACCTCACAGATGCGCAGTATTTT. It specifies CASQSGYLTDAQYF.

This clonotype was recorded a few times. CDR3 sequence (DNA): TGTGCCAGCAGTTTAGGGGGGCGATTAGCCAAAAACATTCAGTACTTC. It translates to CASSLGGRLAKNIQYF. The chain recombines TRBV12-3 or TRBV12-4 with TRBJ2-4; a possible D gene is TRBD1 (6 bases). V shed 1 base and J shed 0 bases, with 10 bases lying between them. The CDR3 extends over 16 amino acids.

This clonotype showed up just a few times. This chain uses TRBV30 with TRBJ2-1, with D perhaps being TRBD1 or TRBD2 (6 bases each). Deletions cut 3 bases from V and 10 bases from J, with 19 bases between. This CDR3 is 14 amino acids long. CDR1 GTSNPN and CDR2 SVGIG come from the germline V gene (reference sequence). The CDR3 loop reads CAWSSGGLGLEQFF. The CDR3 DNA sequence: TGTGCCTGGAGCTCCGGGGGCCTGGGGTTAGAGCAGTTCTTC. Looking up the rest from reference TRBV30 and TRBJ2-1 gives the full variable domain: SQTIHQWPATLVQPVGSPLSLECTVEGTSNPNLYWYRQAAGRGLQLLFYSVGIGQISSEVPQNLSASRPQDRQFILSSKKLLLSDSGFYLCAWSSGGLGLEQFFGPGTRLTVL.

To note about this clonotype: At one of its ends the junction is not consistent with the germline gene, which may arise from a read error. V and J are TRBV4-3 and TRBJ1-1, with D perhaps TRBD1 (5 bases). Germline values: CDR1 LGHNA, CDR2 YSLEER. This CDR3 spans 15 amino acids. Written as DNA, the CDR3 is TGCGCCAGCAGCCAAGATCTAGGGGTTTGGACTGAAGCTCTCTTT. Protein sequence: CASSQDLGVWTEALF.

As for this clonotype: Without the conserved terminal phenylalanine or tryptophan, this CDR3 likely stems from a read error. No DNA is shown, since the ends of the CDR3 on it are uncertain; the CDR3 is the one TCRdb lists. The V call is TRBV24-1, the J call TRBJ2-1. 14 amino acids form the CDR3, both terminal residues included. Germline loops: CDR1 KGHDR, CDR2 SFDVKD. This CDR3 is CATSDGQNYNELFV.

A note on this clonotype: This may be a read error: a much more frequent sequence differs by one nucleotide. J is TRBJ1-5 and V is TRBV5-6; D possibly corresponds to TRBD1 (6 bases). CDR1 is SGHDT and CDR2 is YYEEEE in the germline V gene. This CDR3 spans 14 amino acids. This CDR3 reads CASSFQGTGQPRHF. CDR3 in DNA: TGTGCCAGCAGCTTCCAGGGGACGGGTCAGCCCCGGCATTTT.

On this clonotype: One base away lies a much larger clone, so this may be a sequencing read error. The gene calls are TRBV2 and TRBJ2-3; TRBD1 or TRBD2 may be the D gene (5 bases each). The CDR3 totals 13 residues. Trimming pared 11 bases from V and 6 bases from J, leaving 18 bases between. Germline V gives CDR1 SNHLY, CDR2 FYNNEI. This CDR3 reads CAGDGAESDTQYF. DNA for the CDR3: TGTGCCGGGGACGGGGCCGAATCTGATACGCAGTATTTT.

The rearrangement uses TRBV9 and TRBJ2-7; no clear D. The CDR3 is made up of 14 amino acids. Germline-derived CDR1 and CDR2 are SGDLS and YYNGEE. The V gene lost 0 bases and the J gene lost 1 base, with 8 bases spanning the gap. The CDR3 region has the DNA TGTGCCAGCAGCGTAGGGGAAATTTCCTACGAGCAGTACTTC. Protein product: CASSVGEISYEQYF. The full variable domain, with the rest looked up from reference TRBV9 and TRBJ2-7, is DSGVTQTPKHLITATGQRVTLRCSPRSGDLSVYWYQQSLDQGLQFLIQYYNGEERAKGNILERFSAQQFPDLHSELNLSSLELGDSALYFCASSVGEISYEQYFGPGTRLTVT.

Comments on this clonotype: This may be a read error: a much more frequent sequence differs by one nucleotide. The chain carries TRBV7-9 and TRBJ1-5; D is undetermined. Germline CDR1 SEHNR, CDR2 FQNEAQ (reference sequence). This CDR3 spans 16 amino acids. The CDR3 DNA reads TGTGCCGGCAGCCCCACGGGTGCGGGGTCAGATCAGCCCCAGCATTTT. Protein product: CAGSPTGAGSDQPQHF.